This T cell receptor (beta chain) was retrieved from a study of long-term antiretroviral therapy in people with HIV. Overall study findings and caveats: From the mid-2000s to the late 2010s, blood was obtained, possibly while participants received older ART regimens.

At survey level, the immunoSEQ assay was run in its v3.0 version. Sequencing was performed with immunoSEQ multiplex PCR; in TCRdb, only in-frame clones are kept and a portion is missing. The sample includes 10,000 to 15,000 clones, approximately 80% of them seen just once. The germline gives CDR1 SGDLS, CDR2 YYNGEE. CDR3 size: 17 residues. V lost 0 bases to trimming and J lost 3 bases; unmatched junction nucleotides: 5. Two or more post-ART PBMC samples, plus at least one pre-ART sample, were available for each donor. With respect to this clone: Its antigen is not known.

Here the sequenced sample was unsorted PBMCs, taken 1.3 years after starting antiretroviral therapy. This chain links TRBV9 with TRBJ2-2, with 10 bases fitting TRBD2. The TCR was taken from a woman under 30 with HIV. The CDR3 nucleotides read TGTGCCAGCAGCGTAGGATTAGCGGGAGGTGACACCGGGGAGCTGTTTTTT. Amino acids: CASSVGLAGGDTGELFF.